What follows are 3 T cell receptor beta chains derived from one specimen sequenced in a study of monozygotic twins with inflammatory bowel disease. TCRdb re-called the 5' RACE reads and shows each CDR3 protein once, DNA omitted. The sample totals some 300,000 distinct CDR3 sequences. The sequenced sample was blood. The origin of the receptors is a human donor with ulcerative colitis or Crohn's disease, or a healthy co-twin of an affected twin (not recorded which).

This sequence joins TRBV29-1 and TRBJ2-2; the D gene TCRdb calls, TRBD2, cannot be checked with no DNA. Germline CDR1 and CDR2: SQVTM and ANQGSEA. The CDR3 is 16 residues long. CDR3 amino acids: CSVNLAGVVGTGELFF.

The chain is built from TRBV24-1 and TRBJ2-7; TCRdb's D call of TRBD1 is untestable without DNA. Germline V gene lookup returns CDR1 KGHDR and CDR2 SFDVKD. The CDR3 consists of 16 residues. CDR3 region: CATSDFGKTGTYEQYF.

J is TRBJ2-7 and V is TRBV29-1; TCRdb calls TRBD1, which cannot be checked without DNA. The CDR3 loop spans 12 amino acids. Germline CDR1 and CDR2: SQVTM and ANQGSEA. CDR3: CSVDRAGDEQYF.